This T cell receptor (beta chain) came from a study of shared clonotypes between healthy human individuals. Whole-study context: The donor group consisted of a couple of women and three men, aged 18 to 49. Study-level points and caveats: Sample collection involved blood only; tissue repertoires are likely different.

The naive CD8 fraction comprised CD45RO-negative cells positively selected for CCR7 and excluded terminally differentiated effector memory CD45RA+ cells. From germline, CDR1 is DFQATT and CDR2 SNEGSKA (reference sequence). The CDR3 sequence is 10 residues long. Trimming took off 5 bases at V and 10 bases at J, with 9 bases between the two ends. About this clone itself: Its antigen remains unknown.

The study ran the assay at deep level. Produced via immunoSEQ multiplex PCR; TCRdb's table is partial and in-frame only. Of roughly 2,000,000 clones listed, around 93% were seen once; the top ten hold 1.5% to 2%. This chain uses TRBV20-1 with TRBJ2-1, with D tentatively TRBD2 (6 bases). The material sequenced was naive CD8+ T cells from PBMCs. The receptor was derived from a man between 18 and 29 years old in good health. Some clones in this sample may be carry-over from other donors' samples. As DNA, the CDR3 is TGCAGTGCTTCCAGCGGGGAGCAGTTCTTC. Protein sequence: CSASSGEQFF.